This T cell receptor beta chain was obtained from a study of response to subunit inactivated influenza vaccine. TCRdb called the RT-PCR reads again in MiXCR, with one record for every CDR3 protein. The table shows about 570,000 distinct CDR3 sequences, with roughly 10% occurring only once. The CDR3 loop spans 14 amino acids. The V end was cut by 4 bases, the J end by 7 bases, with 14 bases between. Germline CDR1 reads SGHTA; CDR2 reads FQGNSA. This sample also appeared in a second study, on T cells expressing NK-cell markers. In that study: 5'RACE template switching built TCR beta cDNA with unique molecular identifiers.

This TCR derives from a man aged 45-65 years who received an inactivated influenza vaccine. V usage is TRBV7-2 and J usage is TRBJ2-1, with D tentatively TRBD2 (5 bases). The sequenced sample was PBMCs from blood, obtained on the day of vaccination. In nucleotides, the CDR3 is TGTGCCAGCAGCTCGAGTAGCCAGCGGAATGAGCAGTTCTTC. Translating it yields CASSSSSQRNEQFF.